The 19 T cell receptor beta chains below were found in one sample sequenced in a study of shared clonotypes between healthy human individuals. Data came from immunoSEQ multiplex PCR; TCRdb stores just in-frame clones and leaves some out. The sample has fewer than 1.6 million clones, about 98.5% seen once. Material for sequencing was naive CD4+ T cells sorted from blood. Subset meaning: CD45RA+ positively selected. Receptor source: a man younger than 40 in good health.

Written as DNA, the CDR3 is TGTGCCAGTAGTATTTCGCCAGGAGAGTTGAACACCGGGGAGCTGTTTTTT. Translation: CASSISPGELNTGELFF. The gene calls are TRBV19 and TRBJ2-2; D gene ambiguous. The germline V gene encodes CDR1 LNHDA and CDR2 SQIVND (reference sequence). The V end was cut by 3 bases, the J end by 1 base, with 15 bases between. This CDR3 region has 17 residues.

The chain uses TRBV5-1 and TRBJ1-4; possible D gene TRBD1, 6 bases. The CDR3 is made up of 15 amino acids. Germline V CDR1 and CDR2: SGHRS, YFSETQ. The germline V and J ends were trimmed by 0 bases and 7 bases, with 13 bases remaining between them. The CDR3 sequence is CASSLDGTLGEKLFF. The CDR3 coding sequence is TGCGCCAGCAGCTTGGATGGGACATTAGGTGAAAAACTGTTTTTT.

The chain links TRBV2 to TRBJ2-5; 9 bases are shared with TRBD1. The germline V gene has CDR1 SNHLY and CDR2 FYNNEI. V shed 4 bases, J shed 3 bases, and the junction held 3 bases outside the gene matches. This CDR3 comprises 14 residues. CDR3 sequence (DNA): TGTGCCAGCAGTGTTCGGACAGGGGAAGAGACCCAGTACTTC. Translated, it gives CASSVRTGEETQYF.

V usage is TRBV19 and J usage is TRBJ2-3; TRBD2 is a possible D gene (6 bases). Trimming left V 1 base short and J 4 bases short, with 12 bases between. Germline assignment: CDR1 LNHDA and CDR2 SQIVND (reference sequence). The CDR3 extends over 15 amino acids. The CDR3 nucleotides read TGTGCCAGTAGTATAGCCGCTAGCGTGCCAGATACGCAGTATTTT. Protein: CASSIAASVPDTQYF. The whole variable domain, filled in from reference TRBV19 and TRBJ2-3, reads DGGITQSPKYLFRKEGQNVTLSCEQNLNHDAMYWYRQDPGQGLRLIYYSQIVNDFQKGDIAEGYSVSREKKESFPLTVTSAQKNPTAFYLCASSIAASVPDTQYFGPGTRLTVL.

The rearrangement uses TRBV29-1 and TRBJ2-1; 10 bases agree with TRBD1. This CDR3 spans 13 amino acids. Trimming took 7 bases from V and 8 from J; bases not matched to a gene: 8. CDR1 and CDR2 from the germline V gene are SQVTM and ANQGSEA. CDR3: CSARQGARDEQFF. The CDR3, as DNA: TGCAGCGCCCGACAGGGGGCGCGTGATGAGCAGTTCTTC.

The gene calls are TRBV11-3 and TRBJ2-3; TRBD2 is a possible D gene (6 bases). The V gene lost 3 bases and the J gene lost 2 bases, with 9 bases spanning the gap. CDR3 size: 14 residues. Germline values: CDR1 SGHNT, CDR2 YENEEA. DNA for the CDR3: TGTGCCAGCAGCTTGAGACTAGTCACAGATACGCAGTATTTT. The encoded protein is CASSLRLVTDTQYF.

The chain is built from TRBV5-1 and TRBJ2-7; 9 bases are shared with TRBD2. V was pared by 6 bases and J by 2 bases, with 9 bases of the junction left unmatched. The CDR3 totals 15 residues. Germline assignment: CDR1 SGHRS and CDR2 YFSETQ. The CDR3 is CASTQAAGGAYEQYF. The CDR3 DNA reads as TGCGCCAGCACCCAAGCGGCGGGAGGGGCCTACGAGCAGTACTTC. Full variable domain (remainder filled in from reference TRBV5-1 and TRBJ2-7): KAGVTQTPRYLIKTRGQQVTLSCSPISGHRSVSWYQQTPGQGLQFLFEYFSETQRNKGNFPGRFSGRQFSNSRSEMNVSTLELGDSALYLCASTQAAGGAYEQYFGPGTRLTVT.

The table lists this clone with a count of one. This sequence joins TRBV7-6 and TRBJ2-7; D is unresolved. Trimming took 1 base from V and 5 from J, leaving 15 bases between them. The CDR3 is made up of 15 amino acids. Per germline, CDR1 SGHVS and CDR2 FNYEAQ. CDR3 sequence: CASSLGTKTFDEQYF. As DNA, the CDR3 is TGTGCCAGCAGCTTAGGTACCAAAACCTTCGACGAGCAGTACTTC. The whole variable domain, remainder taken from reference TRBV7-6 and TRBJ2-7, is GAGVSQSPRYKVTKRGQDVALRCDPISGHVSLYWYRQALGQGPEFLTYFNYEAQQDKSGLPNDRFSAERPEGSISTLTIQRTEQRDSAMYRCASSLGTKTFDEQYFGPGTRLTVT.

In its sample, this clone was seen once. The same CDR3 can be traced to other DNA sequences in this sample. The chain joins TRBV9 to TRBJ2-3; D is uncertain. Germline CDR1 and CDR2: SGDLS and YYNGEE. This CDR3 has 13 amino acids. Trimming took 5 bases from V and 0 from J, leaving 7 bases between them. CDR3 bases: TGTGCCAGCAGTAGCCCTAGCACAGATACGCAGTATTTT. As protein: CASSSPSTDTQYF.

This chain uses TRBV7-2 with TRBJ1-2; TRBD1 is a possible D gene (5 bases). CDR1 is SGHTA and CDR2 is FQGNSA in the germline V gene. The CDR3 is 14 amino acids. The germline V and J ends were trimmed by 3 bases and 8 bases, with 16 bases remaining between them. CDR3 in DNA: TGTGCCAGCAGCTTCGGGGACGACGTGGAGGGCTACACCTTC. Protein product: CASSFGDDVEGYTF.

The rearrangement links TRBV28 to TRBJ2-7; 7 nucleotides line up with TRBD1. V trimming: 5 bases; J trimming: 0 bases; junction bases outside the gene matches: 7. The CDR3 loop spans 15 amino acids. Germline values: CDR1 MDHEN, CDR2 SYDVKM. CDR3 protein: CASSEPQGLSYEQYF. The CDR3 nucleotides read TGTGCCAGCAGTGAACCACAGGGGCTCTCCTACGAGCAGTACTTC.

About this clone: At the DNA level, this CDR3 is encoded by other sequences in the same sample as well. The genes are TRBV15 and TRBJ2-3; D is unclear. The CDR3 loop spans 14 amino acids. Trimming removed 0 bases at V and 5 bases at J, with 9 bases between. CDR1 LNHNV and CDR2 YYDKDF come from the germline V gene (reference sequence). The CDR3 DNA sequence: TGTGCCACCAGCAGAGAAGCAGTCGAAGATACGCAGTATTTT. It codes for CATSREAVEDTQYF.

This clone was observed once. The genes are TRBV7-9 and TRBJ2-5, with 11 bases aligning to TRBD1. After removal of 5 bases from V and 5 bases from J, the junction contained 4 bases not matched to a gene. This CDR3 has 14 residues. Per the germline V gene, CDR1 is SEHNR and CDR2 is FQNEAQ (reference sequence). CDR3 coding DNA: TGTGCCAGCAGCCGGACAGGGGGCGGTGAGACCCAGTACTTC. Protein: CASSRTGGGETQYF. The full variable domain, rest sourced from reference TRBV7-9 and TRBJ2-5, is DTGVSQNPRHKITKRGQNVTFRCDPISEHNRLYWYRQTLGQGPEFLTYFQNEAQLEKSRLLSDRFSAERPKGSFSTLEIQRTEQGDSAMYLCASSRTGGGETQYFGPGTRLLVL.

The rearrangement joins TRBV4-1 to TRBJ1-2; tentative D call: TRBD1 (5 bases). V lost 4 bases, J lost 6 bases, and 12 bases lay in between. The CDR3 totals 13 residues. CDR1 is MGHRA and CDR2 is YSYEKL in the germline V gene. CDR3 region: CASSRTGGDGYTF. Written as DNA, the CDR3 is TGCGCCAGCAGCCGTACCGGGGGAGATGGCTACACCTTC.

Only one count was recorded for this clone. The rearrangement uses TRBV6-1 and TRBJ2-3, with D possibly matching TRBD2 (5 bases). Germline-derived CDR1 and CDR2 are MNHNS and SASEGT. This CDR3 has 14 residues. Between the trimmed V and J ends, which lost 8 bases and 2 bases, there was a span of 14 bases. As DNA, the CDR3 is TGTGCCAGCGCCGTGAGCGGTCTCACAGATACGCAGTATTTT. As protein: CASAVSGLTDTQYF.

The genes are TRBV5-1 and TRBJ2-1; D ambiguous. V was cut by 0 bases and J by 12 bases, with 16 bases left in between. CDR1 and CDR2 (germline): SGHRS, YFSETQ. This CDR3 has 14 residues. CDR3 residues: CASSLDEARLGQFF. CDR3 DNA sequence: TGCGCCAGCAGCTTGGATGAGGCTCGACTGGGGCAGTTCTTC.

This chain links TRBV5-4 with TRBJ1-4, with 11 bases aligning to TRBD1. J was trimmed by 6 bases and V by 2 bases; bases with no gene match: 6. The CDR3 has 16 residues. CDR1 is SGHNT, CDR2 YYREEE, per germline (reference sequence). DNA of the CDR3: TGTGCCAGCAGCTTCGGGACAGGGGGAGGTCATGAAAAACTGTTTTTT. This codes for CASSFGTGGGHEKLFF. Complete variable domain (other parts from reference TRBV5-4 and TRBJ1-4): ETGVTQSPTHLIKTRGQQVTLRCSSQSGHNTVSWYQQALGQGPQFIFQYYREEENGRGNFPPRFSGLQFPNYSSELNVNALELDDSALYLCASSFGTGGGHEKLFFGSGTQLSVL.

This chain joins TRBV18 and TRBJ2-7, with 9 bases aligning to TRBD1. Germline V gene sequence: CDR1 KGHSH, CDR2 LQKENI. The length of the CDR3 is 13 residues. Trimming removed 5 bases from V and 4 bases from J; junction bases left unmatched: 3. The CDR3 sequence is CASSMTGGYEQYF. Here the CDR3 DNA reads TGTGCCAGCTCAATGACAGGGGGGTACGAGCAGTACTTC.

The J gene is TRBJ2-3, the V gene TRBV9; tentative D call: TRBD2 (6 bases). Germline CDR1 reads SGDLS; CDR2 reads YYNGEE. This CDR3 comprises 15 residues. Deletions cut 4 bases from V and 2 bases from J, with 14 bases between. The CDR3: CASSPRDGHTDTQYF. DNA for the CDR3: TGTGCCAGCAGCCCGCGGGACGGTCACACAGATACGCAGTATTTT. Complete variable domain (other parts from reference TRBV9 and TRBJ2-3): DSGVTQTPKHLITATGQRVTLRCSPRSGDLSVYWYQQSLDQGLQFLIQYYNGEERAKGNILERFSAQQFPDLHSELNLSSLELGDSALYFCASSPRDGHTDTQYFGPGTRLTVL.